A selection of T cell receptor beta chains follows, all from one sample in a study of shared clonotypes between healthy human individuals. Measured with immunoSEQ multiplex PCR; TCRdb has only the in-frame clones, and not every one. The table lists some 1,900,000 clones, roughly 95% of them singletons. Sample: naive CD8+ T cells sorted from blood. The receptors shown here come from a man younger than 35 in good health. Each CDR3 is given with its conserved first and last residue. The D gene is left open where the match is weak. Size tells how often a clone was seen (once, few, many) or the class of an expanded clone, and some rows leave it out.

TRBJ2-7 | TRBV6-5 | NA | TRBD1 | CASISGTGAPDEQYF | TGTGCCAGCATCTCCGGGACAGGGGCTCCCGACGAGCAGTACTTC
TRBJ2-7 | TRBV27 | NA | TRBD1 | CASSLDRESYEQYF | TGTGCCAGCAGTCTAGACAGGGAGTCCTACGAGCAGTACTTC
TRBJ2-1 | TRBV15 | NA | NA | CATSRDPDSYNEQFF | TGTGCCACCAGCAGAGATCCGGACAGCTACAATGAGCAGTTCTTC
TRBJ1-2 | TRBV6-5 | NA | NA | CASSYSGAPDGYTF | TGTGCCAGCAGTTACTCTGGGGCACCGGATGGCTACACCTTC
TRBJ1-2 | TRBV30 | NA | NA | CAWSHTSNYGYTF | TGTGCCTGGAGCCACACCTCTAACTATGGCTACACCTTC
TRBJ1-5 | TRBV4-2 | NA | NA | CASSPQKDSNQPQHF | TGTGCCAGCAGCCCGCAAAAGGATAGCAATCAGCCCCAGCATTTT
TRBJ2-7 | TRBV4-1 | NA | NA | CASSHRWQGSYEQYF | TGCGCCAGCAGCCATCGGTGGCAGGGTTCCTACGAGCAGTACTTC
TRBJ1-6 | TRBV5-4 | NA | NA | CASSLGQVNRPLHF | TGTGCCAGCAGCTTGGGCCAGGTCAATAGACCCCTCCACTTT
TRBJ1-4 | TRBV9 | NA | NA | CASSSNGGDEKLFF | TGTGCCAGCAGCTCAAATGGAGGAGACGAAAAACTGTTTTTT
TRBJ2-1 | TRBV5-6 | NA | NA | CASEASEYNEQFF | TGTGCCAGCGAGGCTAGCGAATACAATGAGCAGTTCTTC
TRBJ2-7 | TRBV7-2 | NA | TRBD2 | CASSLESQERESSYEQYF | TGTGCCAGCAGCTTAGAGAGTCAGGAGCGGGAGAGCTCCTACGAGCAGTACTTC
TRBJ2-5 | TRBV9 | NA | TRBD1 | CASSVATGALETQYF | TGTGCCAGCAGCGTAGCTACAGGGGCCTTAGAGACCCAGTACTTC
TRBJ1-5 | TRBV6-5 | NA | NA | CASSYSGALNQPQHF | TGTGCCAGCAGTTATTCAGGGGCCCTCAATCAGCCCCAGCATTTT
TRBJ2-1 | TRBV9 | NA | NA | CASSDGGEQFF | TGTGCCAGCAGCGACGGGGGTGAGCAGTTCTTC
TRBJ1-2 | TRBV9 | NA | NA | CASSVDGANYGYTF | TGTGCCAGCAGCGTAGACGGGGCTAACTATGGCTACACCTTC
TRBJ2-2 | TRBV7-7 | NA | NA | CASSPRPGELFF | TGTGCTAGCAGCCCACGACCTGGGGAGCTGTTTTTT
TRBJ2-7 | TRBV6-5 | NA | NA | CASNQGRDTYEQYF | TGTGCCAGCAACCAGGGACGGGATACCTACGAGCAGTACTTC
TRBJ1-2 | TRBV29-1 | NA | TRBD1 | CSVAGQDSNYGYTF | TGCAGCGTGGCGGGACAGGACTCCAACTATGGCTACACCTTC
TRBJ1-5 | TRBV30 | NA | TRBD1 | CAWSETGGLGQPQHF | TGTGCCTGGAGCGAGACAGGGGGCCTGGGACAGCCCCAGCATTTT
TRBJ1-5 | TRBV27 | NA | NA | CASSPTGLGQPQHF | TGTGCCAGCAGCCCTACAGGGTTAGGTCAGCCCCAGCATTTT
TRBJ1-6 | TRBV19 | NA | TRBD1 | CASSRTGLYSPLHF | TGTGCCAGTAGTCGGACAGGGCTCTATTCACCCCTCCACTTT
TRBJ2-7 | TRBV9 | NA | NA | CASSRGGEAYEQYF | TGTGCCAGCAGCAGAGGGGGGGAAGCCTACGAGCAGTACTTC
TRBJ2-1 | TRBV27 | once | NA | CASSLGSGLVVGDGDEQFF | TGTGCCAGCAGTTTGGGTAGCGGCCTTGTGGTAGGGGACGGGGATGAGCAGTTCTTC
TRBJ2-7 | TRBV4-1 | NA | NA | CASSLGPPDYEQYF | TGCGCCAGCAGCCTGGGACCCCCGGACTACGAGCAGTACTTC
TRBJ2-1 | TRBV5-4 | NA | TRBD2 | CASSFRGGNEQFF | TGTGCCAGCAGCTTTCGGGGAGGGAATGAGCAGTTCTTC
TRBJ2-7 | TRBV7-2 | NA | NA | CASSLGTTHYYEQYF | TGTGCCAGCAGCTTAGGGACCACCCACTACTACGAGCAGTACTTC
TRBJ2-5 | TRBV30 | NA | NA | CAASWIQETQYF | TGTGCAGCTAGCTGGATCCAAGAGACCCAGTACTTC
TRBJ2-2 | TRBV7-9 | NA | TRBD1 | CASSSLDRAISTNTGELFF | TGTGCCAGCAGCTCCCTGGACAGGGCGATTAGTACGAACACCGGGGAGCTGTTTTTT
TRBJ1-3 | TRBV7-2 | NA | NA | CASSDPTGGGNTIYF | TGTGCCAGCAGCGACCCGACGGGAGGTGGAAACACCATATATTTT
TRBJ1-2 | TRBV5-1 | once | NA | CASSDYPGEDYGYTF | TGCGCCAGCAGCGATTACCCAGGAGAGGACTATGGCTACACCTTC
TRBJ2-2 | TRBV9 | NA | NA | CASSGGIGTGELFF | TGTGCCAGCAGCGGGGGTATCGGGACCGGGGAGCTGTTTTTT
TRBJ2-7 | TRBV7-9 | NA | NA | CASSRTVAEQYF | TGTGCCAGCAGCCGGACAGTAGCCGAGCAGTACTTC
TRBJ2-7 | TRBV19 | NA | NA | CASSNAYEQYF | TGTGCCAGTAGCAACGCCTACGAGCAGTACTTC
TRBJ2-7 | TRBV9 | NA | NA | CASSLDPAGYEQYF | TGTGCCAGCAGCCTTGACCCGGCGGGGTACGAGCAGTACTTC
TRBJ2-1 | TRBV4-1 | NA | NA | CASSQEGGKGDEQFF | TGCGCCAGCAGCCAAGAAGGTGGAAAGGGGGATGAGCAGTTCTTC
TRBJ1-1 | TRBV5-4 | once | NA | CASNTPGRAGTEAFF | TGTGCCAGCAACACCCCGGGCAGAGCAGGTACTGAAGCTTTCTTT
TRBJ1-2 | TRBV28 | NA | NA | CASSLIFRGDYGYTF | TGTGCCAGCAGTTTAATATTCCGGGGGGACTATGGCTACACCTTC
TRBJ2-1 | TRBV11-2 | NA | TRBD2 | CASSLEGRETYYNEQFF | TGTGCCAGCAGCTTAGAGGGGAGGGAGACATACTACAATGAGCAGTTCTTC
TRBJ2-1 | TRBV19 | NA | TRBD2 | CASSEGREGLGNEQFF | TGTGCCAGTAGCGAGGGGCGGGAGGGCCTAGGCAATGAGCAGTTCTTC
TRBJ2-4 | TRBV6-5 | NA | NA | CASSYSWTGGDIQYF | TGTGCCAGCAGTTACTCTTGGACAGGCGGGGACATTCAGTACTTC